This record covers a single T cell receptor (beta chain). Its specificity is not known. These data are taken from a study of cytomegalovirus exposure and HLA in healthy donors. Whole-study findings and limits: In a later analysis, a genetic analysis reported fewer productive-TCR N-insertions in an Asian-associated ancestry cluster than the cohort average. Accurate predictions that matched the HLA-A and HLA-B alleles of most subjects were reportedly made from TCR beta sequences.

Looked up from germline, CDR1 is GTSNPN and CDR2 is SVGIG (reference sequence). V was pared by 4 bases and J by 7 bases, with 16 bases of the junction left unmatched. The CDR3 spans 16 residues. Researchers ran the PCR with 60 Vbeta and 13 Jbeta primers. Libraries were prepared by immunoSEQ multiplex PCR; TCRdb keeps only in-frame clonotypes and omits some of them. The sample records over 100,000 clones, approximately 80% being singletons. The sequenced sample consisted of PBMCs. This chain uses TRBV30 with TRBJ1-2; 9 positions agree with TRBD1. This sequence was found in a woman in her 40s in good health and CMV-seropositive. CDR3: CAWMGSGTGKTLGYTF. The CDR3 DNA sequence: TGTGCCTGGATGGGGAGCGGGACAGGGAAAACTCTTGGCTACACCTTC.